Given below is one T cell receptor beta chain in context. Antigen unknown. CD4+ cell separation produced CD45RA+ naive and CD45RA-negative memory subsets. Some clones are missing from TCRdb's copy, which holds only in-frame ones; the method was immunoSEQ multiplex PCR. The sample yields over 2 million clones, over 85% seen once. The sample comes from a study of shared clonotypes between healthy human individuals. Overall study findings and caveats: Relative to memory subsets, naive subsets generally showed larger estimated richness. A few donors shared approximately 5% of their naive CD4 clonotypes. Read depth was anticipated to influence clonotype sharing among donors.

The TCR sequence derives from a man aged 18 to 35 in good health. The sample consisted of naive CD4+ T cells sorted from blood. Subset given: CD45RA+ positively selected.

CDR3 loop: CASSEVATTDTQYF. The CDR3 DNA reads as TGTGCCAGCAGTGAAGTGGCTACCACAGATACGCAGTATTTT. The V call is TRBV2, the J call TRBJ2-3, with unresolved D. Trimming cost V 1 base and J 2 bases, with 7 bases left between them. Germline CDR1 SNHLY, CDR2 FYNNEI. This CDR3 contains 14 residues.